These 8 T cell receptor beta chains were sequenced from one sample in a study of blood T cell repertoires in COVID-19. Profiling relied on immunoSEQ multiplex PCR, and the TCRdb table lists in-frame clones only, not all of them. Of approximately 250,000 clones listed, approximately 80% are singletons. Sequenced: peripheral blood. Receptor source: a woman in her fifties or sixties with active or convalescent COVID-19.

The gene calls are TRBV28 and TRBJ2-1; D is perhaps TRBD1 (6 bases). The CDR3 extends over 13 amino acids. The V end lost 6 bases, the J end lost 6 bases, and 12 bases lay between the germline ends. Germline CDR1 MDHEN, CDR2 SYDVKM. CDR3 sequence (DNA): TGTGCCAGCAGACCCGGACAGCTCAATGAGCAGTTCTTC. It specifies CASRPGQLNEQFF.

V is TRBV3-1 (or the pseudogene TRBV3-2) and J is TRBJ1-6; 7 nucleotides agree with TRBD1. V lost 1 base to trimming and J lost 8 bases; unmatched junction nucleotides: 5. The germline V gene has CDR1 LGHDT and CDR2 YNNKEL (reference sequence). The CDR3 covers 15 residues. CDR3: CASSQVFQGDSPLHF. The DNA of the CDR3 is TGTGCCAGCAGCCAAGTCTTTCAGGGGGATTCACCCCTCCACTTT.

This chain joins TRBV19 and TRBJ1-5; possible D gene TRBD1, 6 bases. CDR3 size: 13 residues. V lost 5 bases and J lost 5, with 10 bases in between. Germline-derived CDR1 and CDR2 are LNHDA and SQIVND (reference sequence). CDR3 coding DNA: TGTGCCAGTAGTTATGGGGGCCATCAGCCCCAGCATTTT. It encodes CASSYGGHQPQHF.

This chain joins TRBV19 and TRBJ2-3, with 9 nucleotides matching TRBD1. V dropped 1 base and J dropped 4; count of bases not matched to a gene: 6. This CDR3 contains 16 residues. The germline gives CDR1 LNHDA, CDR2 SQIVND (reference sequence). CDR3 protein: CASSIAHRGRADTQYF. The CDR3 coding sequence is TGTGCCAGTAGTATAGCACACAGGGGGCGCGCAGATACGCAGTATTTT.

This clone showed up many times. The chain links TRBV19 to TRBJ2-2, with D possibly TRBD2 on 5 matching bases. Looked up from germline, CDR1 is LNHDA and CDR2 is SQIVND (reference sequence). Trimming cost V 6 bases and J 7 bases, with 15 bases left between them. The CDR3 covers 14 residues. In nucleotides, the CDR3 is TGTGCCAGTAGGGAGGCCGGGAAGGGCGGGGAGCTGTTTTTT. Its protein is CASREAGKGGELFF. Drawing the rest from reference TRBV19 and TRBJ2-2, the complete variable domain is DGGITQSPKYLFRKEGQNVTLSCEQNLNHDAMYWYRQDPGQGLRLIYYSQIVNDFQKGDIAEGYSVSREKKESFPLTVTSAQKNPTAFYLCASREAGKGGELFFGEGSRLTVL.

This chain links TRBV9 with TRBJ1-5, with D possibly being TRBD1 (5 bases). In germline, CDR1 is SGDLS, CDR2 YYNGEE. V shed 4 bases and J shed 4 bases, with 9 bases lying between them. The CDR3 totals 13 residues. The CDR3 here is CASSRDWNQPQHF. DNA of the CDR3: TGTGCCAGCAGCCGGGACTGGAATCAGCCCCAGCATTTT.

As concerns this clone: An end of the junction does not agree with germline; a read error may underlie this. This chain uses TRBV7-7 with TRBJ2-5; D possibly corresponds to TRBD1 (6 bases). The length of the CDR3 is 15 residues. The V gene's germline CDR1 is SSHAT and CDR2 FNYEAQ (reference sequence). CDR3 in amino acids: CASSWTVREGETQYF. The CDR3 DNA follows: TGTGCTAGCAGCTGGACAGTCCGCGAAGGGGAGACCCAGTACTTC.

This clone was recorded only once. The V call is TRBV30, the J call TRBJ2-5; tentatively, D is TRBD2 (6 bases). The CDR3 spans 13 residues. The V gene's germline CDR1 is GTSNPN and CDR2 SVGIG (reference sequence). Trimming removed 8 bases at V and 3 bases at J, with 16 bases between. CDR3 sequence: CAGDWAGEETQYF. CDR3 nucleotides: TGTGCCGGGGACTGGGCGGGCGAAGAGACCCAGTACTTC.